A selection of T cell receptor beta chains follows, all from one sample in a study of PD-1 blockade in classical Hodgkin lymphoma. Sequenced by immunoSEQ multiplex PCR; TCRdb stores in-frame clones only, minus some. Of 90,000 to 100,000 clones listed, roughly 87% were seen once; the top ten hold around 10%. The specimen comprised peripheral blood mononuclear cells (PBMCs), sampled before the second cycle of nivolumab. These receptors all stem from a human donor with classical Hodgkin lymphoma. Both conserved end residues are part of each CDR3. The D gene is left open where the match is weak. A clone size is listed for some rows: how often the clone was seen (once, few, many), or a class if it is expanded.

D: TRBD1; size: -; V: TRBV14; J: TRBJ2-3; CDR3: CASRPGQWTDTQYF; DNA: TGTGCCAGCAGGCCGGGACAGTGGACAGATACGCAGTATTTT
D: TRBD1; size: -; V: TRBV5-1; J: TRBJ1-2; CDR3: CASSFDRANGYTF; DNA: TGCGCCAGCAGCTTTGACAGGGCTAATGGCTACACCTTC
D: TRBD1; size: few; V: TRBV5-1; J: TRBJ1-2; CDR3: CASSADREAARGYTF; DNA: TGCGCCAGCAGCGCTGACAGGGAGGCGGCTCGTGGCTACACCTTC
D: -; size: -; V: TRBV19; J: TRBJ1-4; CDR3: CASSTGGAFSEKLFF; DNA: TGTGCCAGTAGTACGGGGGGCGCATTTAGTGAAAAACTGTTTTTT
D: TRBD2; size: -; V: TRBV28; J: TRBJ2-4; CDR3: CASSLIGTSSAKNIQYF; DNA: TGTGCCAGCAGTTTAATCGGGACTAGCTCGGCCAAAAACATTCAGTACTTC
D: TRBD1; size: -; V: TRBV10-3; J: TRBJ2-7; CDR3: CAISGTGGDYEQYF; DNA: TGTGCCATCAGCGGGACAGGGGGCGACTACGAGCAGTACTTC
D: TRBD2; size: -; V: TRBV7-9; J: TRBJ2-1; CDR3: CASNIAGGPGNEQFF; DNA: TGTGCCAGCAACATAGCGGGAGGGCCAGGCAATGAGCAGTTCTTC
D: TRBD1; size: few; V: TRBV7-9; J: TRBJ2-3; CDR3: CASSLQGADTQYF; DNA: TGTGCCAGCAGCTTACAGGGGGCAGATACGCAGTATTTT
D: -; size: -; V: TRBV19; J: TRBJ2-1; CDR3: CASSTTGRTLYNEQFF; DNA: TGTGCCAGTAGTACGACGGGACGGACCCTTTACAATGAGCAGTTCTTC
D: -; size: -; V: TRBV18; J: TRBJ1-1; CDR3: CASSPGMGIALITEAFF; DNA: TGTGCCAGCAGCCCTGGTATGGGGATAGCACTTATCACTGAAGCTTTCTTT
D: -; size: -; V: TRBV7-9; J: TRBJ2-3; CDR3: CASSLGGAADTQYF; DNA: TGTGCCAGCAGCTTGGGGGGCGCGGCAGATACGCAGTATTTT
D: -; size: -; V: TRBV2; J: TRBJ2-3; CDR3: CASSEVGTQYF; DNA: TGTGCCAGCAGTGAAGTTGGTACGCAGTATTTT
D: TRBD1; size: -; V: TRBV29-1; J: TRBJ1-2; CDR3: CSVRTGEYGYTF; DNA: TGCAGCGTGCGAACAGGGGAATACGGCTACACCTTC
D: -; size: -; V: TRBV28; J: TRBJ1-1; CDR3: CASRISKNTEAFF; DNA: TGTGCCAGCAGGATCTCGAAGAACACTGAAGCTTTCTTT
D: -; size: -; V: TRBV14; J: TRBJ2-1; CDR3: CASSQDIGQVYNEQFF; DNA: TGTGCCAGCAGCCAAGATATTGGGCAGGTCTACAATGAGCAGTTCTTC
D: TRBD1; size: -; V: TRBV18; J: TRBJ2-1; CDR3: CASSLLGQGDYNEQFF; DNA: TGTGCCAGCTCACTCCTCGGACAGGGGGATTACAATGAGCAGTTCTTC
D: TRBD1; size: -; V: TRBV28; J: TRBJ2-3; CDR3: CASSEGTVSTDTQYF; DNA: TGTGCCAGCAGTGAGGGGACAGTTAGCACAGATACGCAGTATTTT
D: -; size: -; V: TRBV5-6; J: TRBJ2-7; CDR3: CASSQRLGPAMGEQYF; DNA: TGTGCCAGCAGCCAACGCCTCGGACCGGCAATGGGCGAGCAGTACTTC
D: TRBD1; size: -; V: TRBV9; J: TRBJ2-2; CDR3: CASSAKGANSLGELFF; DNA: TGTGCCAGCAGCGCCAAGGGGGCCAACTCCCTCGGGGAGCTGTTTTTT
D: -; size: few; V: TRBV5-6; J: TRBJ1-1; CDR3: CASSRQGAEAFF; DNA: TGTGCCAGCAGCCGCCAAGGAGCTGAAGCTTTCTTT
D: -; size: once; V: TRBV6-6; J: TRBJ1-3; CDR3: CASTSSGNTIYF; DNA: TGTGCCAGCACCAGCTCTGGAAACACCATATATTTT
D: -; size: -; V: TRBV4-1; J: TRBJ1-5; CDR3: CASSHAIGQPQHF; DNA: TGCGCCAGCAGCCACGCAATAGGTCAGCCCCAGCATTTT
D: -; size: -; V: TRBV18; J: TRBJ2-5; CDR3: CASSLGVQETQYF; DNA: TGTGCCAGCTCACTTGGAGTCCAAGAGACCCAGTACTTC
D: TRBD1; size: -; V: TRBV6-5; J: TRBJ2-1; CDR3: CASSYSIRDRQFF; DNA: TGTGCCAGCAGTTACTCCATTAGGGACAGGCAGTTCTTC
D: -; size: -; V: TRBV27; J: TRBJ1-4; CDR3: CASSPTLWSEKLFF; DNA: TGTGCCAGCTCCCCGACCCTCTGGAGTGAAAAACTGTTTTTT
D: TRBD2; size: -; V: TRBV4-1; J: TRBJ2-5; CDR3: CASSQQLAYGETQYF; DNA: TGCGCCAGCAGCCAACAACTAGCGTACGGAGAGACCCAGTACTTC
D: -; size: -; V: TRBV7-9; J: TRBJ1-2; CDR3: CASSLAGNYGYTF; DNA: TGTGCCAGCAGCTTAGCGGGTAACTATGGCTACACCTTC
D: -; size: -; V: TRBV18; J: TRBJ2-1; CDR3: CASSPRPFQPYNEQFF; DNA: TGTGCCAGCTCACCAAGGCCCTTCCAACCCTACAATGAGCAGTTCTTC
D: TRBD2; size: once; V: TRBV7-9; J: TRBJ2-1; CDR3: CASTIPGREPSSYNEQFF; DNA: TGTGCCAGCACCATACCCGGGAGGGAACCTAGCTCCTACAATGAGCAGTTCTTC
D: -; size: -; V: TRBV19; J: TRBJ2-3; CDR3: CASSIERIADTQYF; DNA: TGTGCCAGTAGTATTGAGCGGATCGCAGATACGCAGTATTTT
D: TRBD2; size: -; V: TRBV5-6; J: TRBJ2-1; CDR3: CASSLGEAGPTSGEQFF; DNA: TGTGCCAGCAGCTTGGGGGAAGCGGGACCTACCTCGGGCGAGCAGTTCTTC
D: TRBD2; size: -; V: TRBV5-1; J: TRBJ2-1; CDR3: CASSPGAAGGPNEQFF; DNA: TGCGCCAGCAGCCCGGGAGCAGCGGGGGGGCCCAATGAGCAGTTCTTC
D: -; size: -; V: TRBV11-1; J: TRBJ2-6; CDR3: CASSLTSSGANVLTF; DNA: TGTGCCAGCAGCTTAACCAGCTCTGGGGCCAACGTCCTGACTTTC
D: TRBD2; size: -; V: TRBV7-3; J: TRBJ2-1; CDR3: CASSREAGGSAGQFF; DNA: TGTGCCAGCAGCCGAGAAGCGGGAGGGTCTGCCGGGCAGTTCTTC
D: -; size: -; V: TRBV27; J: TRBJ2-1; CDR3: CASSLAGFNEQFF; DNA: TGTGCCAGCAGTTTAGCGGGATTCAATGAGCAGTTCTTC
D: -; size: -; V: TRBV4-1; J: TRBJ1-6; CDR3: CASSPRRTDNSPLHF; DNA: TGCGCCAGCAGCCCCCGGAGGACAGACAATTCACCCCTCCACTTT
D: TRBD1; size: -; V: TRBV28; J: TRBJ2-2; CDR3: CASSFRDRGLPGVTGELFF; DNA: TGTGCCAGCAGTTTCCGGGACAGGGGGCTGCCTGGTGTCACCGGGGAGCTGTTTTTT
D: -; size: -; V: TRBV27; J: TRBJ2-1; CDR3: CASSLDRSSYNEQFF; DNA: TGTGCCAGCAGCCTGGACCGCAGCTCCTACAATGAGCAGTTCTTC
D: -; size: -; V: TRBV10-2; J: TRBJ1-1; CDR3: CASRVDRNTEAFF; DNA: TGCGCCAGCAGAGTAGACAGGAACACTGAAGCTTTCTTT
D: -; size: -; V: TRBV9; J: TRBJ2-2; CDR3: CASSPGTGELFF; DNA: TGTGCCAGCAGCCCGGGCACCGGGGAGCTGTTTTTT
D: -; size: once; V: TRBV19; J: TRBJ2-7; CDR3: CASSISSKREQYF; DNA: TGTGCCAGTAGTATTAGTTCGAAACGCGAGCAGTACTTC
D: -; size: -; V: TRBV6-1; J: TRBJ2-7; CDR3: CASRGSTYEQYF; DNA: TGTGCCAGCAGAGGGTCTACGTACGAGCAGTACTTC
D: -; size: -; V: TRBV6-6; J: TRBJ1-4; CDR3: CASSLVNGDEKLFF; DNA: TGTGCCAGCAGTTTGGTGAATGGGGACGAAAAACTGTTTTTT
D: TRBD1; size: -; V: TRBV7-3; J: TRBJ2-7; CDR3: CASSLAPPGQGYEQYF; DNA: TGTGCCAGCAGCTTAGCCCCTCCGGGACAGGGGTACGAGCAGTACTTC
D: -; size: -; V: TRBV29-1; J: TRBJ2-3; CDR3: CSVEGGVGTDTQYF; DNA: TGCAGCGTTGAAGGTGGCGTAGGCACAGATACGCAGTATTTT
D: TRBD1; size: -; V: TRBV7-2; J: TRBJ2-7; CDR3: CASSLGGQGYEQYF; DNA: TGTGCCAGCAGCTTAGGCGGACAGGGTTACGAGCAGTACTTC
D: -; size: -; V: TRBV25-1; J: TRBJ2-3; CDR3: CASSGLFDTQYF; DNA: TGTGCCAGCAGTGGGCTTTTTGATACGCAGTATTTT
D: -; size: few; V: TRBV27; J: TRBJ2-1; CDR3: CASSLSPNVVNEQFF; DNA: TGTGCCAGCAGTTTAAGCCCTAACGTTGTCAATGAGCAGTTCTTC
D: -; size: once; V: TRBV28; J: TRBJ2-4; CDR3: CASSWGIILKRGNIQYF; DNA: TGTGCCAGCAGTTGGGGAATCATTTTGAAGCGCGGAAACATTCAGTACTTC
D: -; size: -; V: TRBV11-2; J: TRBJ1-4; CDR3: CASSLEGDLALNEKLFF; DNA: TGTGCCAGCAGCTTAGAAGGGGATTTGGCCCTTAATGAAAAACTGTTTTTT
D: TRBD2; size: -; V: TRBV5-1; J: TRBJ2-5; CDR3: CASSPLAGVETQYF; DNA: TGCGCCAGCAGCCCACTAGCGGGAGTAGAGACCCAGTACTTC
D: TRBD1; size: -; V: TRBV19; J: TRBJ1-5; CDR3: CASRNPPGQNSNQPQHF; DNA: TGTGCCAGTAGAAACCCTCCGGGACAGAATAGCAATCAGCCCCAGCATTTT
D: -; size: -; V: TRBV27; J: TRBJ1-2; CDR3: CASSFVGGGYTF; DNA: TGCGCCAGCAGTTTTGTTGGGGGTGGCTACACCTTC
D: -; size: -; V: TRBV11-2; J: TRBJ2-1; CDR3: CASSLGVGGTGYNEQFF; DNA: TGTGCCAGCAGCTTAGGAGTGGGCGGGACGGGATACAATGAGCAGTTCTTC
D: TRBD2; size: -; V: TRBV28; J: TRBJ2-5; CDR3: CASSLAGVDETQYF; DNA: TGTGCCAGCAGTCTAGCGGGAGTTGATGAGACCCAGTACTTC
D: -; size: -; V: TRBV28; J: TRBJ2-1; CDR3: CASRMRGQKYNEQFF; DNA: TGTGCCAGCCGGATGAGGGGACAAAAATACAATGAGCAGTTCTTC
D: TRBD1; size: -; V: TRBV29-1; J: TRBJ2-3; CDR3: CSARGGQGPDTQYF; DNA: TGCAGCGCCCGAGGGGGACAGGGCCCAGATACGCAGTATTTT